This TCR beta chain is from a study of cytomegalovirus exposure and HLA in healthy donors. Study background: Some 85 million unique TCRs, all from HLA-typed donors, were included in an early release of the data. Study-wide results and limits: The study labeled 150 to 200 TCR beta chains cytomegalovirus-associated. CMV serostatus was the sole immune exposure information available.

About this clone itself: Its antigen is currently unknown.

The CDR3 contains 15 residues. CDR1 and CDR2 (germline): MDHEN, SYDVKM. V was pared by 5 bases and J by 8 bases, with 16 bases between. PCR involved 60 Vbeta and 13 Jbeta primers. The method was immunoSEQ multiplex PCR; TCRdb's version includes in-frame clones alone and lacks a portion of them. The sample has more than 85,000 clones, approximately 71% seen once. Sequenced: PBMCs. The source of this sequence is a female donor in good health and CMV-seronegative. The chain recombines TRBV28 with TRBJ1-6; tentatively, D is TRBD1 (5 bases). The CDR3 sequence: CASSLWGSLDSPLHF. The CDR3 DNA follows: TGTGCCAGCAGTCTCTGGGGCAGTCTGGATTCACCCCTCCACTTT.